This entry lists 3 T cell receptor beta chains sequenced from one sample in a study of blood T cell repertoires in COVID-19. Only in-frame clones appear in the TCRdb table, and some are missing; sequencing was by immunoSEQ multiplex PCR. The data hold 150,000 to 200,000 clones, with more than 85% observed a single time. The sequencing input was peripheral blood. The receptors here all came from a woman aged 55-69 years with COVID-19, enrolled during active disease.

V is TRBV30 and J is TRBJ1-1; D possibly corresponds to TRBD1 (6 bases). CDR1 and CDR2 from the germline V gene are GTSNPN and SVGIG (reference sequence). Deletions cut 3 bases from V and 4 bases from J, with 12 bases between. The CDR3 totals 13 residues. The CDR3 sequence is CAWRRTVGTEAFF. CDR3 nucleotide sequence: TGTGCCTGGAGAAGGACAGTCGGCACTGAAGCTTTCTTT.

In the case of this clone: The same CDR3 is also encoded by other DNA sequences in this sample. V usage is TRBV6-5 and J usage is TRBJ2-7; D is perhaps TRBD1 (6 bases). The CDR3 runs to 14 residues. The V end was cut by 2 bases, the J end by 1 base, with 9 bases between. Germline loops: CDR1 MNHEY, CDR2 SVGAGI. CDR3 amino acids: CASSYGQGSYEQYF. The CDR3 nucleotides read TGTGCCAGCAGTTACGGGCAGGGGTCCTACGAGCAGTACTTC.

This chain's CDR3 is CASSPRLAGSSYEQYF. DNA of the CDR3: TGTGCCAGCAGCCCCAGGCTAGCGGGAAGCTCCTACGAGCAGTACTTC. The V and J genes are TRBV5-5 and TRBJ2-7; 9 bases align to TRBD2. CDR3 length: 16 residues. Per the germline V gene, CDR1 is SGHKS and CDR2 is YYEKEE (reference sequence). Germline trimming cut 4 bases from V and 0 bases from J; bases unmatched to any gene: 8. Together with reference TRBV5-5 and TRBJ2-7, the CDR3 gives the full variable domain: DAGVTQSPTHLIKTRGQQVTLRCSPISGHKSVSWYQQVLGQGPQFIFQYYEKEERGRGNFPDRFSARQFPNYSSELNVNALLLGDSALYLCASSPRLAGSSYEQYFGPGTRLTVT.